These 16 T cell receptor beta chains share one sample of origin, sequenced in a study of cytomegalovirus exposure and HLA in healthy donors. PCR involved 60 Vbeta and 13 Jbeta primers. Repertoires were generated with immunoSEQ multiplex PCR, while TCRdb's copy carries only in-frame clones and drops some. Among some 150,000 clones, 80% were seen once, and the ten largest hold roughly 2.9%. Sequenced sample: PBMCs. Source of these receptors: a woman in her twenties or thirties in good health and CMV-seronegative.

The chain couples TRBV6-5 to TRBJ2-7, with a tentative D call TRBD1 (6 bases). Trimming took 6 bases from V and 6 from J, leaving 15 bases between them. The germline gives CDR1 MNHEY, CDR2 SVGAGI. The CDR3 covers 13 residues. The CDR3 loop is CASSPGVWAEQYF. The CDR3 coding sequence is TGTGCCAGCAGCCCAGGGGTATGGGCCGAGCAGTACTTC.

The V and J genes are TRBV6-6 and TRBJ1-5; D unresolved. This CDR3 has 14 residues. Germline V lookup: CDR1 MNHNY, CDR2 SVGAGI (reference sequence). Trimming took 2 bases from V and 2 from J, leaving 7 bases between them. This CDR3 is CASSYPPGNQPQHF. Written as DNA, the CDR3 is TGTGCCAGCAGTTACCCGCCAGGCAATCAGCCCCAGCATTTT.

This clone showed up just a few times. The chain links TRBV5-1 to TRBJ1-1; D is unclear. Trimming removed 2 bases at V and 0 bases at J, with 14 bases between. The CDR3 has 16 amino acids. Germline lookup yields CDR1 SGHRS and CDR2 YFSETQ. The CDR3 here is CASSFAYRSMNTEAFF. The CDR3 DNA is TGCGCCAGCAGCTTCGCCTACAGAAGCATGAACACTGAAGCTTTCTTT.

The V and J genes are TRBV30 and TRBJ1-5, with 8 bases lining up with TRBD1. CDR1 and CDR2 (germline): GTSNPN, SVGIG (reference sequence). Trimming took 2 bases from V and 5 from J; bases not matched to a gene: 11. CDR3 length: 16 amino acids. The CDR3 loop reads CAWSFRQGKFDQPQHF. As DNA, the CDR3 is TGTGCCTGGAGTTTCCGACAGGGGAAATTTGATCAGCCCCAGCATTTT.

The V gene is TRBV19, the J gene TRBJ1-1; D gene ambiguous. V was clipped by 4 bases and J by 1 base, with 4 bases between them. There are 12 residues in the CDR3. CDR1 is LNHDA and CDR2 is SQIVND in the germline V gene (reference sequence). The CDR3 coding sequence is TGTGCCAGTAGTAACAGGAACACTGAAGCTTTCTTT. Encoded protein: CASSNRNTEAFF. Combining the CDR3 with reference TRBV19 and TRBJ1-1 gives the whole variable domain DGGITQSPKYLFRKEGQNVTLSCEQNLNHDAMYWYRQDPGQGLRLIYYSQIVNDFQKGDIAEGYSVSREKKESFPLTVTSAQKNPTAFYLCASSNRNTEAFFGQGTRLTVV.

This clone was observed once. V usage is TRBV30 and J usage is TRBJ1-6; D is unclear. The CDR3 length is 11 residues. V lost 5 bases, J lost 17 bases, and 16 bases lay in between. Germline lookup yields CDR1 GTSNPN and CDR2 SVGIG (reference sequence). CDR3 DNA: TGTGCCTGGGGTGGTTCAGTGGAGATCCACTTT. It is translated as CAWGGSVEIHF.

The chain carries TRBV11-2 and TRBJ2-2; 9 positions match TRBD2. V trimming: 6 bases; J trimming: 4 bases; junction bases outside the gene matches: 9. CDR1 is SGHAT and CDR2 is FQNNGV in the germline V gene. The CDR3 has 16 amino acids. The CDR3 coding sequence is TGTGCCAGCAGTTCCCGACTAGCGGAACTCACCGGGGAGCTGTTTTTT. Its protein is CASSSRLAELTGELFF.

This clone has just one count. This chain uses TRBV28 with TRBJ1-5, with 10 bases fitting TRBD1. V lost 8 bases to trimming and J lost 6 bases; unmatched junction nucleotides: 13. The CDR3 runs 16 residues. Germline V CDR1 and CDR2: MDHEN, SYDVKM. The CDR3 DNA follows: TGTGCCAGCGCCTTATACCGGGACAGGGGAAGTCAGCCCCAGCATTTT. It encodes CASALYRDRGSQPQHF.

The V call is TRBV4-1, the J call TRBJ2-7, with 9 bases matching TRBD1. This CDR3 is 16 amino acids long. With V trimmed by 0 bases and J by 5 bases, 8 bases remained unmatched. CDR1 is MGHRA, CDR2 YSYEKL, per germline. The CDR3 nucleotides are TGCGCCAGCAGCCAAGATCTCGGACAGGGGTCCGACGAGCAGTACTTC. This gives the protein CASSQDLGQGSDEQYF.

The rearrangement joins TRBV2 to TRBJ2-1, with D unclear. V was pared by 4 bases and J by 8 bases, with 6 bases between. From germline, CDR1 is SNHLY and CDR2 FYNNEI. This CDR3 has 11 amino acids. Written as DNA, the CDR3 is TGTGCCAGCAGTGCGAGTGATGAGCAGTTCTTC. Amino acids: CASSASDEQFF.

The genes are TRBV6-6 and TRBJ2-5, with TRBD2 identical over 8 bases. This CDR3 is 13 amino acids long. The ends lost 4 bases at V and 4 bases at J; junction bases unmatched: 2. Germline V gives CDR1 MNHNY, CDR2 SVGAGI (reference sequence). Here the CDR3 DNA reads TGTGCCAGCAGTTTCAGCGGGAGAGAGACCCAGTACTTC. Amino acids: CASSFSGRETQYF.

The chain has TRBV29-1 and TRBJ1-2, with D maybe TRBD1 (6 bases). In germline, CDR1 is SQVTM, CDR2 ANQGSEA. CDR3 length equals 11 residues. The CDR3 is CSDRTIYGYTF. CDR3 in DNA: TGCAGTGACAGGACCATTTATGGCTACACCTTC.

This clone was picked up one time. The V gene is TRBV10-3, the J gene TRBJ2-3, with a weak D call TRBD1 (6 bases). Germline loops: CDR1 ENHRY, CDR2 SYGVKD. Trimming removed 6 bases from V and 1 base from J, with 14 bases in between. CDR3 length: 15 residues. The CDR3: CAISTGTPRTDTQYF. DNA of the CDR3: TGTGCCATCAGCACCGGGACACCTCGCACAGATACGCAGTATTTT.

V is TRBV27 and J is TRBJ2-1; 7 bases fit TRBD1. The CDR3 runs to 17 residues. Germline V CDR1 and CDR2: MNHEY, SMNVEV (reference sequence). With 6 bases clipped from V and 1 base from J, the junction kept 12 bases outside the gene matches. CDR3 in amino acids: CASSHFLATGSYNEQFF. For the CDR3, the DNA is TGTGCCAGCAGCCATTTCTTGGCGACAGGGTCCTACAATGAGCAGTTCTTC.

The V gene is TRBV5-1, the J gene TRBJ2-2, with 8 bases fitting TRBD1. Germline CDR1 and CDR2: SGHRS and YFSETQ. The CDR3 runs to 15 residues. V lost 2 bases, J lost 8 bases, and 8 bases stayed unmatched. The DNA of the CDR3 is TGCGCCAGCAGCTTCGGACAGGGAGCGGTGGGGGAGCTGTTTTTT. Protein product: CASSFGQGAVGELFF. Full variable domain (missing parts from reference TRBV5-1 and TRBJ2-2): KAGVTQTPRYLIKTRGQQVTLSCSPISGHRSVSWYQQTPGQGLQFLFEYFSETQRNKGNFPGRFSGRQFSNSRSEMNVSTLELGDSALYLCASSFGQGAVGELFFGEGSRLTVL.

The rearrangement uses TRBV5-1 and TRBJ2-1, with TRBD2 matching over 10 bases. The germline gives CDR1 SGHRS, CDR2 YFSETQ. V was pared by 1 base and J by 6 bases, with 10 bases of the junction left unmatched. This CDR3 has 17 amino acids. As DNA, the CDR3 is TGCGCCAGCAGCTTGACCAGCGGGAGGGCCGGTGGCAATGAGCAGTTCTTC. Its translation is CASSLTSGRAGGNEQFF.